This entry lists 30 T cell receptor beta chains sequenced from one sample in a study of cytomegalovirus exposure and HLA in healthy donors. 60 Vbeta and 13 Jbeta primers were used in PCR. Here immunoSEQ multiplex PCR was the method, and the copy in TCRdb shows in-frame clones only, minus some. Of 140,000 or so clones listed, 80% were seen once; the top ten hold approximately 2.9%. The specimen sequenced was PBMCs. Every receptor here comes from a woman aged 25-40 years in good health and CMV-seronegative.

This chain uses TRBV7-9 with TRBJ2-4; tentative D call: TRBD2 (5 bases). Germline values: CDR1 SEHNR, CDR2 FQNEAQ (reference sequence). The CDR3 has 14 amino acids. V was clipped by 4 bases and J by 2 bases, with 9 bases between them. The CDR3 bases are TGTGCCAGCAGCTCCGGGATGACCAAAAACATTCAGTACTTC. This sequence encodes CASSSGMTKNIQYF. Looking up the rest from reference TRBV7-9 and TRBJ2-4 gives the full variable domain: DTGVSQNPRHKITKRGQNVTFRCDPISEHNRLYWYRQTLGQGPEFLTYFQNEAQLEKSRLLSDRFSAERPKGSFSTLEIQRTEQGDSAMYLCASSSGMTKNIQYFGAGTRLSVL.

The rearrangement uses TRBV30 and TRBJ2-7, with D perhaps TRBD1 (6 bases). Trimming took 3 bases from V and 2 from J, leaving 11 bases between them. The CDR3 sequence is 13 residues long. Looked up from germline, CDR1 is GTSNPN and CDR2 is SVGIG (reference sequence). The CDR3 nucleotides read TGTGCCTGGAGCACGGACAGTCCCTACGAGCAGTACTTC. Residues: CAWSTDSPYEQYF.

In this sample, this clone turned up a few times. The chain is built from TRBV4-1 and TRBJ2-5, with D possibly matching TRBD1 (5 bases). Trimming shortened V by 1 base and J by 9 bases, and 18 bases separated the two germline ends. The CDR3 has 15 residues. Germline V gene sequence: CDR1 MGHRA, CDR2 YSYEKL. The DNA of the CDR3 is TGCGCCAGCAGCCAAGTAAACAGGAACCCCGAGCCCCAGTACTTC. Amino acid sequence: CASSQVNRNPEPQYF.

This chain links TRBV5-4 with TRBJ2-2; tentative D call: TRBD1 (8 bases). Trimming removed 4 bases at V and 7 bases at J, with 20 bases between. The germline gives CDR1 SGHNT, CDR2 YYREEE (reference sequence). The CDR3 contains 16 residues. As DNA, the CDR3 is TGTGCCAGCAGCGTGGAGCCAGGGGGCGGGAGCGGGGAGCTGTTTTTT. Translating it yields CASSVEPGGGSGELFF.

The chain recombines TRBV13 with TRBJ2-3, with D possibly being TRBD2 (6 bases). Germline CDR1 and CDR2: PRHDT and FYEKMQ (reference sequence). The CDR3 has 16 amino acids. Trimming stripped 2 bases from V and 0 bases from J, with 12 bases between. CDR3 DNA: TGTGCCAGCAGCTTACGGGGCGGGATAAGCACAGATACGCAGTATTTT. This sequence encodes CASSLRGGISTDTQYF.

A single count supports this clone. The chain employs TRBV5-4 and TRBJ1-2; 7 bases map to TRBD1. The CDR3 extends over 14 amino acids. J lost 3 bases, V lost 4 bases, and 6 bases had no gene match. Germline lookup yields CDR1 SGHNT and CDR2 YYREEE (reference sequence). CDR3: CASSPRQGDYGYTF. The CDR3 DNA reads as TGTGCCAGCAGCCCACGACAGGGAGACTATGGCTACACCTTC.

This clone was counted a few times. V gene TRBV7-9 combines with J gene TRBJ1-5; 8 nucleotides match TRBD1. The CDR3 runs 14 residues. Germline V CDR1 and CDR2: SEHNR, FQNEAQ (reference sequence). V lost 0 bases, J lost 6 bases, and 1 base stayed unmatched. CDR3 in amino acids: CASSLATGGQPQHF. The CDR3 DNA is TGTGCCAGCAGCTTAGCAACAGGGGGTCAGCCCCAGCATTTT.

The chain employs TRBV7-8 and TRBJ1-2; 9 bases map to TRBD1. With 4 bases clipped from V and 4 bases from J, the junction kept 4 bases outside the gene matches. CDR3 length equals 14 residues. CDR1 SGHVS and CDR2 FQNEAQ come from the germline V gene. The CDR3 DNA reads as TGTGCCAGCAGCTCGAAACAGGGGGCCTATGGCTACACCTTC. Protein sequence: CASSSKQGAYGYTF.

J is TRBJ2-5 and V is TRBV5-1, with 8 bases fitting TRBD2. V was clipped by 1 base and J by 2 bases; unmatched bases: 4. The CDR3 consists of 15 residues. The germline CDR1 and CDR2 sequences are SGHRS and YFSETQ. CDR3 loop: CASSLPAGEQETQYF. The CDR3 DNA sequence: TGCGCCAGCAGCTTGCCAGCGGGGGAGCAAGAGACCCAGTACTTC.

This clone was counted only a few times. An end of the junction does not agree with germline; a read error may underlie this. This chain's CDR3 is CASSLSGGGGDHHETQYF. DNA for the CDR3: TGTGCCAGCAGCTTGTCGGGGGGGGGCGGGGATCACCACGAGACCCAGTACTTC. The chain couples TRBV5-6 to TRBJ2-5; 8 positions match TRBD2. The CDR3 runs to 18 residues. CDR1 and CDR2 (germline): SGHDT, YYEEEE.

This sequence joins TRBV19 and TRBJ2-1; D is undetermined. Germline V gives CDR1 LNHDA, CDR2 SQIVND (reference sequence). V dropped 6 bases and J dropped 2 bases, with 11 bases sitting between them. CDR3 length equals 14 residues. The CDR3 DNA is TGTGCCAGTAGCGCTGACTCGACCTACAATGAGCAGTTCTTC. Amino acids: CASSADSTYNEQFF.

The chain uses TRBV11-1 and TRBJ2-5, with 10 bases fitting TRBD2. This CDR3 is built from 13 residues. The J segment lost 5 bases and the V segment lost 6 bases, leaving 3 bases of the junction unmatched. Germline assignment: CDR1 SGHAT and CDR2 FQDESV (reference sequence). CDR3 residues: CASSLAGAETQYF. The CDR3 DNA follows: TGTGCCAGCAGTCTAGCGGGAGCGGAGACCCAGTACTTC.

The chain links TRBV11-2 to TRBJ2-7, with 12 bases matching TRBD2. Germline values: CDR1 SGHAT, CDR2 FQNNGV. V lost 5 bases and J lost 0; bases outside the gene matches: 5. The CDR3 runs 16 residues. The CDR3 region is CASSGRLAGVSYEQYF. The CDR3 DNA follows: TGTGCCAGCAGCGGCAGACTAGCGGGGGTCTCCTACGAGCAGTACTTC.

The V call is TRBV5-5, the J call TRBJ1-3, with 10 nucleotides matching TRBD1. The V gene end was trimmed by 6 bases and the J gene end by 2 bases; junction bases not matched to a gene: 5. Germline lookup yields CDR1 SGHKS and CDR2 YYEKEE (reference sequence). The CDR3 has 15 residues. CDR3 nucleotides: TGTGCCAGCACCAGCGGGACAGGGGCTGGAAACACCATATATTTT. It yields the protein CASTSGTGAGNTIYF. Variable domain in full (rest from reference TRBV5-5 and TRBJ1-3): DAGVTQSPTHLIKTRGQQVTLRCSPISGHKSVSWYQQVLGQGPQFIFQYYEKEERGRGNFPDRFSARQFPNYSSELNVNALLLGDSALYLCASTSGTGAGNTIYFGEGSWLTVV.

The chain carries TRBV6-6 and TRBJ1-5; weak D call: TRBD1 (5 bases). Trimming cost V 2 bases and J 7 bases, with 12 bases left between them. This CDR3 contains 14 residues. Looked up from germline, CDR1 is MNHNY and CDR2 is SVGAGI (reference sequence). The CDR3 protein is CASSYGRGTQPQHF. The CDR3 coding sequence is TGTGCCAGCAGTTACGGGCGGGGGACGCAGCCCCAGCATTTT.

Written as DNA, the CDR3 is TGTGCCAGCAGCCCGGACAGGGGGATCCCCGGGGAGCTGTTTTTT. Its translation: CASSPDRGIPGELFF. V gene TRBV2 combines with J gene TRBJ2-2, with TRBD1 matching over 10 bases. Germline values: CDR1 SNHLY, CDR2 FYNNEI. CDR3 length equals 15 residues. V shed 6 bases and J 6 bases; nucleotides not matched to a gene: 7.

This chain links TRBV7-9 with TRBJ1-2, with D maybe TRBD1 (5 bases). Trimming left V 3 bases short and J 4 bases short, with 12 bases between. Germline loops: CDR1 SEHNR, CDR2 FQNEAQ (reference sequence). The CDR3 spans 14 residues. The CDR3 spells CASSFRDSSYGYTF. DNA of the CDR3: TGTGCCAGCAGCTTCAGAGACAGTTCCTATGGCTACACCTTC. Filled out from reference TRBV7-9 and TRBJ1-2, the complete variable domain reads DTGVSQNPRHKITKRGQNVTFRCDPISEHNRLYWYRQTLGQGPEFLTYFQNEAQLEKSRLLSDRFSAERPKGSFSTLEIQRTEQGDSAMYLCASSFRDSSYGYTFGSGTRLTVV.

This chain uses TRBV7-8 with TRBJ2-1; D gene uncertain. Trimming left V 2 bases short and J 0 bases short, with 8 bases between. The CDR3 is 15 residues long. The germline V gene encodes CDR1 SGHVS and CDR2 FQNEAQ. CDR3 nucleotide sequence: TGTGCCAGCAGCTTAACAGCCGGCTCCTACAATGAGCAGTTCTTC. It is translated as CASSLTAGSYNEQFF.

The chain employs TRBV2 and TRBJ1-5, with 7 bases fitting TRBD1. Germline V gene data show CDR1 as SNHLY and CDR2 as FYNNEI. The V gene end was trimmed by 7 bases and the J gene end by 4 bases; junction bases not matched to a gene: 10. CDR3 size: 15 residues. This chain's CDR3 is CASTPQTGSNQPQHF. Written as DNA, the CDR3 is TGTGCCAGCACCCCCCAGACAGGGTCAAATCAGCCCCAGCATTTT.

This rearrangement joins TRBV5-4 to TRBJ2-3; a possible D gene is TRBD2 (5 bases). The V and J ends lost 9 bases and 2 bases respectively, with 16 bases between them. The CDR3 contains 14 residues. Germline V gene data show CDR1 as SGHNT and CDR2 as YYREEE (reference sequence). The chain's CDR3 is CATLVAGVTDTQYF. CDR3 nucleotide sequence: TGTGCCACTCTGGTCGCGGGTGTCACAGATACGCAGTATTTT.

The chain has TRBV11-3 and TRBJ2-5, with TRBD1 identical over 7 bases. V trimming: 5 bases; J trimming: 5 bases; junction bases outside the gene matches: 11. The germline CDR1 and CDR2 sequences are SGHNT and YENEEA. The CDR3 loop spans 15 amino acids. CDR3 protein: CASSPLGQPEETQYF. The CDR3 nucleotides are TGTGCCAGCAGCCCACTGGGACAGCCCGAGGAGACCCAGTACTTC.

The chain recombines TRBV5-1 with TRBJ2-1; possible D gene TRBD2, 5 bases. CDR1 is SGHRS, CDR2 YFSETQ, per germline. The CDR3 consists of 14 residues. Between the trimmed V and J ends, which lost 1 base and 10 bases, there was a span of 15 bases. The CDR3 sequence is CASSLISLAGEQFF. The CDR3 nucleotides are TGCGCCAGCAGCTTGATTAGTCTAGCCGGCGAGCAGTTCTTC.

This clone has only one observation. This rearrangement joins TRBV9 to TRBJ2-3; weak D call: TRBD1 (5 bases). Germline V gene data show CDR1 as SGDLS and CDR2 as YYNGEE. Trimming shortened V by 0 bases and J by 1 base, and 12 bases separated the two germline ends. The CDR3 is 16 amino acids. The CDR3 nucleotides read TGTGCCAGCAGCGTAGCCCCGGTGGGGCGCACAGATACGCAGTATTTT. Its protein is CASSVAPVGRTDTQYF.

This sequence joins TRBV7-8 and TRBJ2-3, with 11 bases fitting TRBD2. Per the germline V gene, CDR1 is SGHVS and CDR2 is FQNEAQ. V lost 3 bases, J lost 2 bases, and 4 bases stayed unmatched. The CDR3 loop spans 16 amino acids. CDR3 DNA sequence: TGTGCCAGCAGCTTTCTAGCGGGGGGATCCACAGATACGCAGTATTTT. Protein sequence: CASSFLAGGSTDTQYF.

CDR3 residues: CASSLPSRHNEQFF. CDR3 nucleotide sequence: TGTGCCAGCAGCCTCCCGTCTAGGCACAATGAGCAGTTCTTC. The gene calls are TRBV7-3 and TRBJ2-1, with D hard to call. Germline loops: CDR1 SGHTA, CDR2 FQGTGA. V was trimmed by 5 bases and J by 5 bases, leaving 13 bases between them. This CDR3 is built from 14 residues.

J is TRBJ1-1 and V is TRBV27, with D possibly being TRBD1 (5 bases). V was clipped by 3 bases and J by 6 bases, with 8 bases between them. The CDR3 is 12 residues long. Germline V gene lookup returns CDR1 MNHEY and CDR2 SMNVEV (reference sequence). For the CDR3, the DNA is TGTGCCAGCAGTTTTCCGGGGGCTGAAGCTTTCTTT. Protein product: CASSFPGAEAFF.

The rearrangement joins TRBV27 to TRBJ2-3; the match to TRBD2 covers 10 bases. CDR1 and CDR2 (germline): MNHEY, SMNVEV (reference sequence). V gave up 2 bases and J gave up 2 bases; unmatched junction bases: 4. CDR3 length: 16 residues. The chain's CDR3 is CASSLSLAGVTDTQYF. CDR3 sequence (DNA): TGTGCCAGCAGTTTAAGTCTAGCGGGAGTCACAGATACGCAGTATTTT.

The chain couples TRBV5-1 to TRBJ1-1; D ambiguous. From germline, CDR1 is SGHRS and CDR2 YFSETQ. V dropped 0 bases and J dropped 1 base, with 7 bases sitting between them. CDR3 size: 14 residues. Here the CDR3 reads CASSLERANTEAFF. The DNA for the CDR3 is TGCGCCAGCAGCTTGGAGAGGGCGAACACTGAAGCTTTCTTT.

The rearrangement links TRBV5-4 to TRBJ1-6, with 9 bases aligning to TRBD1. CDR3 length equals 13 residues. Looked up from germline, CDR1 is SGHNT and CDR2 is YYREEE (reference sequence). J gave up 11 bases and V 9 bases, and 9 bases lay outside the gene matches. CDR3 residues: CATQGALETPLHF. CDR3 sequence (DNA): TGTGCCACACAGGGGGCCCTCGAGACACCCCTCCACTTT.

This clone was seen more than once but under ten times. The genes are TRBV5-6 and TRBJ1-1; TRBD1 matches 9 bases. Germline assignment: CDR1 SGHDT and CDR2 YYEEEE. The CDR3 has 15 amino acids. V lost 2 bases to trimming and J lost 3 bases; unmatched junction nucleotides: 5. This CDR3 is CASSFGTGLDTEAFF. The CDR3 DNA reads TGTGCCAGCAGCTTTGGGACAGGGCTGGACACTGAAGCTTTCTTT. The entire variable domain, with the rest obtained from reference TRBV5-6 and TRBJ1-1, is as follows: DAGVTQSPTHLIKTRGQQVTLRCSPKSGHDTVSWYQQALGQGPQFIFQYYEEEERQRGNFPDRFSGHQFPNYSSELNVNALLLGDSALYLCASSFGTGLDTEAFFGQGTRLTVV.